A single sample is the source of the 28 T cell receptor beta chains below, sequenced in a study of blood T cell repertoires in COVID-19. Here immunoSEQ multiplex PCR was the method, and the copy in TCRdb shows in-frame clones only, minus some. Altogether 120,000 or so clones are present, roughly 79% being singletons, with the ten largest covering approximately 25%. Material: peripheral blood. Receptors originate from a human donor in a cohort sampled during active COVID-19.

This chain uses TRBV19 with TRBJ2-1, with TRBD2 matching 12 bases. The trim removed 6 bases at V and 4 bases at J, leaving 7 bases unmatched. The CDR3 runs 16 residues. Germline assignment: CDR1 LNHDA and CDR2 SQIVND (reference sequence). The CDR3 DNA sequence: TGTGCCAGTAGCCGTGAAGGGACTAGCGGGTACAATGAGCAGTTCTTC. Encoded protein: CASSREGTSGYNEQFF.

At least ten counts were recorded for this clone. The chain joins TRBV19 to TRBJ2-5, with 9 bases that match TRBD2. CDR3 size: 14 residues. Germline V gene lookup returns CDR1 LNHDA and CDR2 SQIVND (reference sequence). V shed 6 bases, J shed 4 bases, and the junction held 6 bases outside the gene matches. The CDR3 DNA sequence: TGTGCCAGTAGAGCCCCGACTAGCGGAGAGACCCAGTACTTC. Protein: CASRAPTSGETQYF.

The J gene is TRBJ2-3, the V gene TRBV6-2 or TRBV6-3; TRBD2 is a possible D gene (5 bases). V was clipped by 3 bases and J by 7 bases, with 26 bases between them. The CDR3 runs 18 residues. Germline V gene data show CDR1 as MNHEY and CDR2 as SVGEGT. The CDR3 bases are TGTGCCAGCAGTTATTTTGTAGGCGGGCGCGGGTCATCGAATACGCAGTATTTT. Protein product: CASSYFVGGRGSSNTQYF.

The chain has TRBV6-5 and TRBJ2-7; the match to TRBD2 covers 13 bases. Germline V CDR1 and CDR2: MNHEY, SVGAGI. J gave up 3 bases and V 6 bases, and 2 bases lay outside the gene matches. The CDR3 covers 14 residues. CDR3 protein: CASSRLAGGYEQYF. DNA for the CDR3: TGTGCCAGCAGCCGACTAGCGGGAGGCTACGAGCAGTACTTC.

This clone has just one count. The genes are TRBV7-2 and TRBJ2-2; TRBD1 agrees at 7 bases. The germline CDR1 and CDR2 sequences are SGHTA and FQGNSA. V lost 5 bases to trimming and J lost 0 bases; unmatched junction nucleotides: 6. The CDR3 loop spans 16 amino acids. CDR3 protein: CASSPRDRANTGELFF. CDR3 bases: TGTGCCAGCAGCCCCCGTGACAGGGCGAACACCGGGGAGCTGTTTTTT.

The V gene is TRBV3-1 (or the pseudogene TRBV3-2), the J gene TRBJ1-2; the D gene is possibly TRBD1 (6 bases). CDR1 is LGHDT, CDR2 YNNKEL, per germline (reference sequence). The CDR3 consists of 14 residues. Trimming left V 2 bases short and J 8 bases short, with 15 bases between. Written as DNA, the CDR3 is TGTGCCAGCAGCCAAAGAGACAGGCTGGGGGGCTACACCTTC. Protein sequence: CASSQRDRLGGYTF.

The CDR3 loop reads CASRLTGTDTQYF. The CDR3 DNA follows: TGTGCCAGCCGCTTAACAGGGACAGATACGCAGTATTTT. The chain joins TRBV3-1 (or the pseudogene TRBV3-2) to TRBJ2-3; maybe TRBD1 (6 bases). CDR1 is LGHDT and CDR2 is YNNKEL in the germline V gene (reference sequence). This CDR3 is built from 13 residues. V shed 8 bases and J shed 3 bases, with 12 bases lying between them.

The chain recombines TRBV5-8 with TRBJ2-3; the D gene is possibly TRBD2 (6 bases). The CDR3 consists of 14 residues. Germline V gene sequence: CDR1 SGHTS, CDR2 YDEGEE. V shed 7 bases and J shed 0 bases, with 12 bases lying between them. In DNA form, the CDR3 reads TGTGCCAGCCCCGCGGGGCCTAGCACAGATACGCAGTATTTT. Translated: CASPAGPSTDTQYF.

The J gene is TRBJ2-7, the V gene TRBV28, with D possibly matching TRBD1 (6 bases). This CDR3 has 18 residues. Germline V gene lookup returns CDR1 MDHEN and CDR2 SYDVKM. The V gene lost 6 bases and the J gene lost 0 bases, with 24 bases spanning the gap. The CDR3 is CASRPPYTGTMGSYEQYF. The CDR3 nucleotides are TGTGCCAGCAGACCACCTTACACAGGGACCATGGGCTCCTACGAGCAGTACTTC.

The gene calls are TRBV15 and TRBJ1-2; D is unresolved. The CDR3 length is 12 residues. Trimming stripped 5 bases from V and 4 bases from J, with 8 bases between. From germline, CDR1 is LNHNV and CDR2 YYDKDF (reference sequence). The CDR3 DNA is TGTGCCACCAGCTTTGCGGCCTATGGCTACACCTTC. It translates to CATSFAAYGYTF. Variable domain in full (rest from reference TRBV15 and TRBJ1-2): DAMVIQNPRYQVTQFGKPVTLSCSQTLNHNVMYWYQQKSSQAPKLLFHYYDKDFNNEADTPDNFQSRRPNTSFCFLDIRSPGLGDTAMYLCATSFAAYGYTFGSGTRLTVV.

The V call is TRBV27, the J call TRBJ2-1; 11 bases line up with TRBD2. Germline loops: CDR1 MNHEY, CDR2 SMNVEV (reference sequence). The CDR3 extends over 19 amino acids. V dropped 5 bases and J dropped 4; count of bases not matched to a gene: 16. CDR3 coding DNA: TGTGCCAGCAGTCCTCGACTAGCGGGGTCTTCCTCAGTTTACAATGAGCAGTTCTTC. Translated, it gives CASSPRLAGSSSVYNEQFF.

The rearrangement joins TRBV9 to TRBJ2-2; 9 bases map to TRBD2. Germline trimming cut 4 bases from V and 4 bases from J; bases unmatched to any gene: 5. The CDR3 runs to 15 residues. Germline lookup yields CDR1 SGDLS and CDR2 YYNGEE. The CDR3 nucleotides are TGTGCCAGCAGCCGAGGACTAGCGACCACCGGGGAGCTGTTTTTT. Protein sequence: CASSRGLATTGELFF.

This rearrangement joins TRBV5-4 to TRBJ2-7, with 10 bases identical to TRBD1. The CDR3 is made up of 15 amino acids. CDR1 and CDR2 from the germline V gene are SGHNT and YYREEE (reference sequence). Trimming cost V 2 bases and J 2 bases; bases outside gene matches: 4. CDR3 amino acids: CASSLGQGGPYEQYF. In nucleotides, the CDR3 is TGTGCCAGCAGCTTAGGACAGGGGGGCCCCTACGAGCAGTACTTC.

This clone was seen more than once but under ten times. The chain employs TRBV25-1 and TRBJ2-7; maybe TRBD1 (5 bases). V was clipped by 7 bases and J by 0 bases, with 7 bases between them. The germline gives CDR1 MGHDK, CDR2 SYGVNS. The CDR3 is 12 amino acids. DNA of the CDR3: TGTGCCAGCAACAGGAGCTCCTACGAGCAGTACTTC. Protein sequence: CASNRSSYEQYF.

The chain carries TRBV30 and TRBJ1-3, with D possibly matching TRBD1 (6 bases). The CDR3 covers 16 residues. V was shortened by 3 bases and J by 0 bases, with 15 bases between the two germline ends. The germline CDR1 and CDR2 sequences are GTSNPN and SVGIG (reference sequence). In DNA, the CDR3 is TGTGCCTGGAGCGCTGGACAGACCTTCTCTGGAAACACCATATATTTT. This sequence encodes CAWSAGQTFSGNTIYF.

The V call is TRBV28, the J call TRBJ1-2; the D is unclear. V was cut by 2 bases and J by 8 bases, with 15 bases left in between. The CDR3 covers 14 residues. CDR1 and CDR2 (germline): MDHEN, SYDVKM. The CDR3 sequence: CASSLIGFSGGYTF. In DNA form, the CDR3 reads TGTGCCAGCAGTTTAATCGGATTTAGCGGAGGCTACACCTTC.

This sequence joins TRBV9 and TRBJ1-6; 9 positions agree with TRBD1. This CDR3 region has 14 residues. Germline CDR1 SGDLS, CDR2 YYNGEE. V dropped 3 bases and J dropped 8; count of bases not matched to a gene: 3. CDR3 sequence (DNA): TGTGCCAGCAGCGCTCGGGACAGGGATTCACCCCTCCACTTT. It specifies CASSARDRDSPLHF. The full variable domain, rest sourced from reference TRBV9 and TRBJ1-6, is DSGVTQTPKHLITATGQRVTLRCSPRSGDLSVYWYQQSLDQGLQFLIQYYNGEERAKGNILERFSAQQFPDLHSELNLSSLELGDSALYFCASSARDRDSPLHFGNGTRLTVT.

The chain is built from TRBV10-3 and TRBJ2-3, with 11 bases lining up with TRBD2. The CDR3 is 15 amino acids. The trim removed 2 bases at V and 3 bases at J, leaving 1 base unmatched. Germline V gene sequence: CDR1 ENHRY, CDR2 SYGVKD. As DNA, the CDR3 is TGTGCCATCAGTGAGACTAGCGGGAGAACAGATACGCAGTATTTT. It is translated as CAISETSGRTDTQYF.

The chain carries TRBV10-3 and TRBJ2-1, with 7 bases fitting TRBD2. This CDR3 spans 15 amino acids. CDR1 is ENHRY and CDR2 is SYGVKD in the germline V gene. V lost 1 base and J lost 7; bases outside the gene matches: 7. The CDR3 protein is CAISEYSSGGNEQFF. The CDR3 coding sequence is TGTGCCATCAGTGAGTATTCTAGCGGAGGTAATGAGCAGTTCTTC.

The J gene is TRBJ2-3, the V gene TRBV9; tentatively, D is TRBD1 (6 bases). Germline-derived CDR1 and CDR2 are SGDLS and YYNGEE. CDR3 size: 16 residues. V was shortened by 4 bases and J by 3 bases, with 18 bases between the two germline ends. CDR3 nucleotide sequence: TGTGCCAGCAGCCCTCTGGGGGCAGTAGGTACAGATACGCAGTATTTT. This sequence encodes CASSPLGAVGTDTQYF.

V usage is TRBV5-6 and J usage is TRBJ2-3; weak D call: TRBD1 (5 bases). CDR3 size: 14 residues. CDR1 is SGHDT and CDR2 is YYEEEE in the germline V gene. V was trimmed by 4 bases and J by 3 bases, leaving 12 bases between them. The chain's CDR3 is CASSSRQFTDTQYF. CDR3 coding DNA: TGTGCCAGCAGCAGCAGACAGTTTACAGATACGCAGTATTTT.

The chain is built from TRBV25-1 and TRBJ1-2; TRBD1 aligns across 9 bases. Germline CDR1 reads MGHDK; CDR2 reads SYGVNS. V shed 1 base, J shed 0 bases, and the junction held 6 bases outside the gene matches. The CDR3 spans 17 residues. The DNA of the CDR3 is TGTGCCAGCAGTGAATCATCACGGACAGGGGCTAACTATGGCTACACCTTC. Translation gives CASSESSRTGANYGYTF.

The CDR3 loop is CASSLGQANSYEQYF. The DNA of the CDR3 is TGCGCCAGCAGCTTGGGACAGGCGAATTCCTACGAGCAGTACTTC. This sequence joins TRBV5-1 and TRBJ2-7, with a weak D call TRBD1 (6 bases). CDR1 and CDR2 from the germline V gene are SGHRS and YFSETQ. Trimming left V 0 bases short and J 1 base short, with 11 bases between. The CDR3 is 15 amino acids.

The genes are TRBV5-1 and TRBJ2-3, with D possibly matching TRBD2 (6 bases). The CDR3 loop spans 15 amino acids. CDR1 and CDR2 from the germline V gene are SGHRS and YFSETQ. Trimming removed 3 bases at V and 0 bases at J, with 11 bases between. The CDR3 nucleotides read TGCGCCAGCAGCTCCGTGGGGACTAGCACAGATACGCAGTATTTT. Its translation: CASSSVGTSTDTQYF.

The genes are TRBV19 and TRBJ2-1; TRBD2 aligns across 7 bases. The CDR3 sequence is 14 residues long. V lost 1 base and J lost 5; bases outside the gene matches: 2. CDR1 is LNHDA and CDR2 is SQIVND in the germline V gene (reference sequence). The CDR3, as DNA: TGTGCCAGTAGTATAGCAGCGGGGAACAATGAGCAGTTCTTC. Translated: CASSIAAGNNEQFF.

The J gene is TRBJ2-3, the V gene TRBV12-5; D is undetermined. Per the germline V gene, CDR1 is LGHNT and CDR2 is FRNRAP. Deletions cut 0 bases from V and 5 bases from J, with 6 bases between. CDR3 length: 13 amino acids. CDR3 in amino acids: CASGLVIGDTQYF. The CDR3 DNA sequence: TGTGCTAGTGGTTTGGTCATCGGAGATACGCAGTATTTT.

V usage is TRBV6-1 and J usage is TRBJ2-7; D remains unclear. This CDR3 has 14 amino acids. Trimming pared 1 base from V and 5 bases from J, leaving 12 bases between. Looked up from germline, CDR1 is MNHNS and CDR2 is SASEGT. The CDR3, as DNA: TGTGCCAGCAGTGAAGGGTTAGCTCGGGACGAGCAGTACTTC. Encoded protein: CASSEGLARDEQYF.

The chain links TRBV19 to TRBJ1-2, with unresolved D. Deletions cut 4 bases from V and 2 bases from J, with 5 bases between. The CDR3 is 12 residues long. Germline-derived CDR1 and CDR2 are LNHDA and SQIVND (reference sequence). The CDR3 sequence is CASSNRNYGYTF. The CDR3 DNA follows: TGTGCCAGTAGTAACAGAAACTATGGCTACACCTTC.